This passage covers 17 T cell receptor beta chains from one sample sequenced in a study of T-cell memory formation after mild COVID-19. TCRdb processed the 5' RACE reads anew with MiXCR; each CDR3 protein has one entry. Among around 130,000 distinct CDR3 sequences, 5% to 6.5% were seen once, and the ten largest hold about 2.2%. Material: PBMCs or a T cell subset sorted from them (not recorded which). The receptors shown here come from an adult woman who had mild COVID-19 (a few samples of this study predate the infection). Cell type and time point are not known.

V usage is TRBV7-3 and J usage is TRBJ2-3; D remains unclear. The CDR3 length is 13 residues. Looked up from germline, CDR1 is SGHTA and CDR2 is FQGTGA. V lost 3 bases and J lost 7, with 11 bases in between. CDR3 in DNA: TGTGCCAGCAGCTTGAACAGTGGGAATACGCAGTATTTT. Amino acids: CASSLNSGNTQYF. Using reference TRBV7-3 and TRBJ2-3 for the parts outside the CDR3, the full variable domain is GAGVSQTPSNKVTEKGKYVELRCDPISGHTALYWYRQSLGQGPEFLIYFQGTGAADDSGLPNDRFFAVRPEGSVSTLKIQRTERGDSAVYLCASSLNSGNTQYFGPGTRLTVL.

In this sample, this clonotype turned up a few times. The gene calls are TRBV6-2 or TRBV6-3 and TRBJ2-7; D possibly corresponds to TRBD1 (6 bases). V lost 5 bases and J 4 bases, leaving 18 bases between the germline ends. Looked up from germline, CDR1 is MNHEY and CDR2 is SVGEGT. This CDR3 contains 15 residues. CDR3 region: CASSPPGHTPYEQYF. CDR3 sequence (DNA): TGTGCCAGCAGTCCACCGGGACACACCCCTTACGAGCAGTACTTC.

This clonotype was seen many times. The chain combines TRBV11-2 with TRBJ2-5; the D gene could be TRBD1 or TRBD2 (5 bases each). CDR3 length equals 15 residues. CDR1 is SGHAT, CDR2 FQNNGV, per germline. V was clipped by 3 bases and J by 5 bases, with 16 bases between them. The CDR3 protein is CASSFGQAWGETQYF. As DNA, the CDR3 is TGTGCCAGCAGCTTTGGGCAGGCCTGGGGGGAGACCCAGTACTTC.

This clonotype appeared many times. The V call is TRBV7-2, the J call TRBJ1-1; no reliable D call. Germline V gene data show CDR1 as SGHTA and CDR2 as FQGNSA. The V end lost 3 bases, the J end lost 1 base, and 9 bases lay between the germline ends. The CDR3 covers 14 residues. The CDR3 reads CASSLATGNTEAFF. The DNA of the CDR3 is TGTGCCAGCAGCTTGGCGACGGGGAACACTGAAGCTTTCTTT.

This clonotype was detected many times. The rearrangement links TRBV30 to TRBJ2-3; D is perhaps TRBD1 or TRBD2 (5 bases each). The V end was cut by 3 bases, the J end by 14 bases, with 21 bases between. The CDR3 sequence is 13 residues long. Germline V gene lookup returns CDR1 GTSNPN and CDR2 SVGIG (reference sequence). CDR3 coding DNA: TGTGCCTGGAGCCCAGGGAACCGGGACCCTCCGTATTTT. It encodes CAWSPGNRDPPYF.

In this sample, this clonotype turned up a few times. The chain employs TRBV3-1 and TRBJ2-7; 9 bases match TRBD1. V shed 8 bases, J shed 2 bases, and the junction held 13 bases outside the gene matches. The CDR3 consists of 16 residues. Germline CDR1 reads LGHDT; CDR2 reads YNNKEL (reference sequence). The CDR3 protein is CASPGQGQLGAYEQYF. The CDR3 bases are TGTGCCAGCCCGGGACAGGGTCAACTAGGAGCCTACGAGCAGTACTTC.

The rearrangement joins TRBV3-1 to TRBJ1-4, with D unclear. CDR3 length: 13 amino acids. Germline loops: CDR1 LGHDT, CDR2 YNNKEL (reference sequence). Trimming stripped 1 base from V and 11 bases from J, with 11 bases between. Written as DNA, the CDR3 is TGTGCCAGCAGCCAAGTCCAAGGGTGGAAACTGTTTTTT. This translates into CASSQVQGWKLFF.

This chain joins TRBV6-5 and TRBJ2-3, with 9 bases fitting TRBD2. The CDR3 extends over 15 amino acids. The trim removed 4 bases at V and 0 bases at J, leaving 2 bases unmatched. Germline CDR1 and CDR2: MNHEY and SVGAGI. The CDR3 loop is CASSSTSGSTDTQYF. The CDR3 DNA sequence: TGTGCCAGCAGTTCTACTAGCGGGAGCACAGATACGCAGTATTTT.

This clonotype was picked up many times. The chain is built from TRBV20-1 and TRBJ2-3; 7 positions agree with TRBD2. V trimming: 2 bases; J trimming: 3 bases; junction bases outside the gene matches: 17. Germline CDR1 reads DFQATT; CDR2 reads SNEGSKA (reference sequence). There are 18 residues in the CDR3. CDR3 in amino acids: CSARIVQRGAILTDTQYF. In DNA form, the CDR3 reads TGCAGTGCTAGAATTGTACAGCGGGGTGCTATCTTGACAGATACGCAGTATTTT.

This clonotype was counted many times. The genes are TRBV12-3 or TRBV12-4 and TRBJ1-5, with D unresolved. V lost 5 bases, J lost 3 bases, and 11 bases lay in between. The CDR3 is 14 residues long. CDR3 protein: CASSKTGFNQPQHF. The CDR3 DNA follows: TGTGCCAGCAGTAAGACGGGCTTCAATCAGCCCCAGCATTTT.

Only a few counts were recorded for this clonotype. The chain is built from TRBV6-1 and TRBJ2-3; 8 nucleotides align to TRBD1. The V and J ends lost 3 bases and 3 bases, in that order; junction bases with no gene match: 8. The germline CDR1 and CDR2 sequences are MNHNS and SASEGT. The CDR3 loop spans 16 amino acids. Here the CDR3 reads CASSDRQGLRTDTQYF. In nucleotides, the CDR3 is TGTGCCAGCAGTGACCGACAGGGGTTAAGAACAGATACGCAGTATTTT.

This clonotype has at least ten counts. The V call is TRBV4-3, the J call TRBJ2-1, with 9 bases aligning to TRBD2. The germline V gene has CDR1 LGHNA and CDR2 YSLEER. V lost 1 base, J lost 6 bases, and 7 bases stayed unmatched. The CDR3 extends over 16 amino acids. CDR3 nucleotide sequence: TGCGCCAGCAGCCAAGGTGGCGGGAGGGGCGGCAATGAGCAGTTCTTC. Amino acid sequence: CASSQGGGRGGNEQFF.

This clonotype was counted many times. The chain is built from TRBV9 and TRBJ2-7; D ambiguous. Per the germline V gene, CDR1 is SGDLS and CDR2 is YYNGEE. V was trimmed by 4 bases and J by 1 base, leaving 12 bases between them. The length of the CDR3 is 14 residues. The CDR3 is CASSPSGPSYEQYF. In DNA, the CDR3 is TGTGCCAGCAGCCCCTCAGGCCCTTCCTACGAGCAGTACTTC.

The gene calls are TRBV20-1 and TRBJ2-2; D is unclear. Per germline, CDR1 DFQATT and CDR2 SNEGSKA (reference sequence). CDR3 length: 12 amino acids. Deletions cut 5 bases from V and 7 bases from J, with 11 bases between. The CDR3 spells CSALSSGGELFF. The CDR3, as DNA: TGCAGTGCTCTATCGTCGGGCGGGGAGCTGTTTTTT.

This clonotype was observed at least ten times. This chain joins TRBV14 and TRBJ1-1, with TRBD1 as a possible D gene (5 bases). This CDR3 contains 15 residues. V lost 1 base and J 6 bases, leaving 15 bases between the germline ends. CDR1 SGHDN and CDR2 FVKESK come from the germline V gene. The CDR3 region has the DNA TGTGCCAGCAGCCAAGGGGCGGGAAGGGACCCTGAAGCTTTCTTT. The encoded protein is CASSQGAGRDPEAFF.

In this sample, this clonotype turned up a few times. The rearrangement joins TRBV5-5 to TRBJ1-2; no clear D gene. Trimming took 4 bases from V and 4 from J, leaving 14 bases between them. Germline lookup yields CDR1 SGHKS and CDR2 YYEKEE (reference sequence). CDR3 length: 14 residues. CDR3 sequence (DNA): TGTGCCAGCAGCCCACGGATCTTTGGCTATGGCTACACCTTC. It translates to CASSPRIFGYGYTF.

This clonotype was detected a few times. The chain joins TRBV5-6 to TRBJ2-1; tentatively, D is TRBD1 or TRBD2 (5 bases each). The germline V gene has CDR1 SGHDT and CDR2 YYEEEE. This CDR3 spans 14 amino acids. Trimming pared 4 bases from V and 10 bases from J, leaving 18 bases between. CDR3 loop: CASSRLYSGTEQFF. The CDR3 DNA sequence: TGTGCCAGCAGCCGATTATACTCCGGGACGGAGCAGTTCTTC.